Below, one T cell receptor (beta chain) is given with its context. The V gene lost 0 bases and the J gene lost 0 bases, with 9 bases spanning the gap. CDR3 length: 14 amino acids. The germline V gene has CDR1 GTSNPN and CDR2 SVGIG (reference sequence). In each case, RNA was isolated and then reverse transcribed into cDNA as the sequencing template. Method: immunoSEQ multiplex PCR; TCRdb's copy keeps in-frame clones and lacks some. The table has 200,000 or so clones, 35% to 40% seen once. This sample's treatment: oral pan-JAK inhibitor, 5-10 mg twice daily. This sample stems from a study of CD8+ T cells in alopecia areata.

The sequencing used CD4+ T cells sorted from blood, collected at roughly week 30, from a patient treated with tofacitinib. The receptor comes from a human donor with alopecia areata. V and J are TRBV30 and TRBJ2-7; D remains ambiguous. The CDR3 sequence: CAWSVPGSSYEQYF. CDR3 sequence (DNA): TGTGCCTGGAGTGTACCGGGTAGCTCCTACGAGCAGTACTTC. Variable domain in full (rest from reference TRBV30 and TRBJ2-7): SQTIHQWPATLVQPVGSPLSLECTVEGTSNPNLYWYRQAAGRGLQLLFYSVGIGQISSEVPQNLSASRPQDRQFILSSKKLLLSDSGFYLCAWSVPGSSYEQYFGPGTRLTVT.